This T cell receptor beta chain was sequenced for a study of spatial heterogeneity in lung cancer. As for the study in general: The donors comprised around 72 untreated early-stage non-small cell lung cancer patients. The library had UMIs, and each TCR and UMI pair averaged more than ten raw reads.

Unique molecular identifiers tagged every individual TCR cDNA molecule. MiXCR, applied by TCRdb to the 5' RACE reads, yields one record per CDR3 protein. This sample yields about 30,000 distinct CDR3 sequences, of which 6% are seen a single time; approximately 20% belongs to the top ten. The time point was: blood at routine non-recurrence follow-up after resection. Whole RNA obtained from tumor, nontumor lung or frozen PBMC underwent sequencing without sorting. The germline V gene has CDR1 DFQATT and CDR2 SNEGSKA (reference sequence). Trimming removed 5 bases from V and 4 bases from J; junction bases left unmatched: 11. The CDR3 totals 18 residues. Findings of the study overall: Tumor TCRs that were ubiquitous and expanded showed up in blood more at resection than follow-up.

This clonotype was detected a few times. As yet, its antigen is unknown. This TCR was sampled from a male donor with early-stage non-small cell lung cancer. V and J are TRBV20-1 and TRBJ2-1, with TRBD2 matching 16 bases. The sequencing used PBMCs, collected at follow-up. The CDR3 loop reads CSALAPGLAGGPYNEQFF. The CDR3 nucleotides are TGCAGTGCTCTCGCCCCGGGACTAGCGGGGGGGCCGTACAATGAGCAGTTCTTC.